A selection of T cell receptor beta chains follows, all from one sample in a study of T-cell memory formation after mild COVID-19. Via MiXCR, TCRdb re-called the 5' RACE reads, giving one row per CDR3 protein. Found here are under 650,000 distinct CDR3 sequences, under 20% of them singletons; the top ten hold around 12%. Source material: PBMCs or a T cell subset sorted from them (not recorded which). The source of these receptors is an adult woman who had mild COVID-19 (a few samples of this study predate the infection). Cell type and time point are not known. Each CDR3 is given with its conserved first and last residue. A D gene is named only where the DNA matches it firmly. Part of the rows lack a size; the others show once, few, many or a class for expanded clones.

TRBJ2-7 TRBV5-1 many NA TGCGCCAGCAGCTTGCGGACCGACTACGAGCAGTACTTC CASSLRTDYEQYF
TRBJ1-4 TRBV4-1 once NA TGCGCCAGCAGCCAAGGCTCTTCAGGGACGGGTGAAAAACTGTTTTTT CASSQGSSGTGEKLFF
TRBJ2-5 TRBV20-1 few NA TGCAGTGCTAGTGGACTTCGAGAGACCCAGTACTTC CSASGLRETQYF
TRBJ2-3 TRBV7-2 few TRBD2 TGTGCCAGCAGCGGAAGCGGGAGGATAAGCACAGATACGCAGTATTTT CASSGSGRISTDTQYF
TRBJ2-7 TRBV7-2 NA NA TGTGCCAGCAGCTGGGGCCTAGCGCAGACCTACGAGCAGTACTTC CASSWGLAQTYEQYF
TRBJ2-1 TRBV24-1 few NA TGTGCCACCAGTGATTCCCAGAGGGAGAGCTCCTACAATGAGCAGTTCTTC CATSDSQRESSYNEQFF
TRBJ2-5 TRBV15 NA NA TGTGCCACCAGCAGGCAAAAAGAAGAGACCCAGTACTTC CATSRQKEETQYF
TRBJ2-3 TRBV10-3 few NA TGTGCCATCAGTGAAGACAGGTCCAGCACAGATACGCAGTATTTT CAISEDRSSTDTQYF
TRBJ1-2 TRBV29-1 few NA TGCAGCGTAGGGGGCTACACCTTC CSVGGYTF
TRBJ2-7 TRBV29-1 many NA TGCAGCGTTGAAGGGCAGGCCCCCCAGGGAAAATACTTC CSVEGQAPQGKYF
TRBJ1-2 TRBV5-1 NA NA TGCGCCAGTACGCTCCAGGGAAGTGGGGACTATGGCTACACCTTC CASTLQGSGDYGYTF
TRBJ2-1 TRBV7-9 NA NA TGTGCCAGCAGCCCCAGACTGACAATAAGCTCCTACAATGAGCAGTTCTTC CASSPRLTISSYNEQFF
TRBJ2-3 TRBV7-9 few TRBD1 TGTGCCAGCAGCTTCCGTCCGGGACAGGGACCGGATACGCAGTATTTT CASSFRPGQGPDTQYF
TRBJ2-2 TRBV12-3/TRBV12-4 few NA TGTGCCAGCAGTTCCGGGATGAACACCGGGGAGCTGTTTTTT CASSSGMNTGELFF
TRBJ2-5 TRBV5-1 few TRBD1 TGCGCCAGCAGCTTGGGGAAGACAGGGGTGGAGACCCAGTACTTC CASSLGKTGVETQYF
TRBJ2-7 TRBV7-9 few NA TGTGCCAGCAGCTTAGGGTGGGGGTCCGAGCAGTACTTC CASSLGWGSEQYF
TRBJ2-7 TRBV4-1 many NA TGCGCCAGCAGCCCATTTCGAGCCTACGAGCAGTACTTC CASSPFRAYEQYF
TRBJ1-1 TRBV20-1 NA NA TGCAGTGCTAGAGACACTTTTAAGGCAGGGACCCTGAACACTGAAGCTTTCTTT CSARDTFKAGTLNTEAFF
TRBJ2-7 TRBV29-1 few TRBD2 TGCAGCGTTGAACTAGCGGGCCGTTCCTACGAGCAGTACTTC CSVELAGRSYEQYF
TRBJ2-7 TRBV19 NA NA TGTGCCAGTAGTGTAGGACGATCCTACGAGCAGTACTTC CASSVGRSYEQYF
TRBJ2-5 TRBV6-2/TRBV6-3 few NA TGTGCCAGCAGTTTGATCGCGGCCACAATCGAGACCCAGTACTTC CASSLIAATIETQYF
TRBJ2-5 TRBV25-1 NA NA TGTGCCAGCAGTGATCCCTCTCAAGAGACCCAGTACTTC CASSDPSQETQYF
TRBJ2-2 TRBV20-1 few NA TGCAGTGCTAGAGGGTTAGGGCCATTCGCCGGGGAGCTGTTTTTT CSARGLGPFAGELFF
TRBJ2-3 TRBV7-8 NA NA TGTGCCAGCAGCTTAATGGAACGGACTGTCCCAGATACGCAGTATTTT CASSLMERTVPDTQYF
TRBJ2-7 TRBV29-1 few NA TGCAGCGTTGAAGCCAGCCCCTACGAGCAGTACTTC CSVEASPYEQYF
TRBJ2-3 TRBV7-3 NA TRBD2 TGTGCCAGCAGTTTACGGGGGGGCCTACCAGATACGCAGTATTTT CASSLRGGLPDTQYF
TRBJ2-1 TRBV2 few TRBD2 TGTGCGACCTCAAGCGGGGGGTACAATGAGCAGTTCTTC CATSSGGYNEQFF
TRBJ2-7 TRBV6-6 NA NA TGTGCCAGCAGTCCCACTTCTGATACCTACGAGCAGTACTTC CASSPTSDTYEQYF
TRBJ2-2 TRBV5-1 few NA TGCGCCAGCAGCTTGAATGTAGAGGCCTACACCGGGGAGCTGTTTTTT CASSLNVEAYTGELFF
TRBJ1-2 TRBV10-3 few NA TGTGCCATCAGTGAGTCGTCCTCTCGCCTATCGGGCTACACCTTC CAISESSSRLSGYTF
TRBJ2-7 TRBV9 NA TRBD2 TGTGCCAGCAGCCCGGGGGGGGACCCAACCTACGAGCAGTACTTC CASSPGGDPTYEQYF
TRBJ2-3 TRBV20-1 few NA TGCAGTGCTGAGGCCTTGGGCTTAGGGACAGATACGCAGTATTTT CSAEALGLGTDTQYF
TRBJ2-2 TRBV15 NA NA TGTGCCACCAGCAGAGATTTAGGCGGCGCGAACACCGGGGAGCTGTTTTTT CATSRDLGGANTGELFF
TRBJ1-1 TRBV5-1 few NA TGCGCCAGCAGCAGACAGTCTACTCCTAACACTGAAGCTTTCTTT CASSRQSTPNTEAFF
TRBJ1-1 TRBV10-3 NA NA TGTGCCATCAGTGGGGAGAACACTGAAGCTTTCTTT CAISGENTEAFF
TRBJ1-3 TRBV4-1 NA NA TGCGCCAGCAGCCAAGATCAGGCGGTTGCTGGAAACACCATATATTTT CASSQDQAVAGNTIYF
TRBJ2-7 TRBV20-1 NA TRBD1 TGCAGTGCTGACCTACTCGGACAGGGTCTCGACGAGCAGTACTTC CSADLLGQGLDEQYF
TRBJ2-2 TRBV4-2 few NA TGTGCCAGCAGTTCTTTAGGCGGGGGACAGGCTGGCGCCGGGGAGCTGTTTTTT CASSSLGGGQAGAGELFF
TRBJ2-4 TRBV5-1 NA TRBD1 TGCGCCAGCAGCTTGGTAGGGACAGGGGGCGTGCGAAACATTCAGTACTTC CASSLVGTGGVRNIQYF
TRBJ2-1 TRBV13 NA TRBD2 TGTGCCAGCAGCTCCTCCGGACTAGCGGGGCGTGAGCAGTTCTTC CASSSSGLAGREQFF
TRBJ2-3 TRBV3-1 NA NA TGTGCCAGCAGCCCACAACTCAACTCAGATACGCAGTATTTT CASSPQLNSDTQYF
TRBJ2-1 TRBV9 NA TRBD1 TGTGCCAGCAGCCCGAGACCGGGACAGGGGTCCAATGAGCAGTTCTTC CASSPRPGQGSNEQFF
TRBJ2-2 TRBV7-9 many NA TGTGCCAGCAGCCGCTGGGGGGCGAACACCGGGGAGCTGTTTTTT CASSRWGANTGELFF
TRBJ2-5 TRBV7-9 NA TRBD1 TGTGCCAGCAGCTTACCTCGAGGCCGGGACAGTATGGGGACCCAGTACTTC CASSLPRGRDSMGTQYF
TRBJ2-3 TRBV5-1 NA NA TGCGCCAGCAGCTTGGAACAGGGAGGAGATACGCAGTATTTT CASSLEQGGDTQYF
TRBJ2-1 TRBV24-1 few NA TGTGCCACCAGTGATTTGTCCGCTCACAATGAGCAGTTCTTC CATSDLSAHNEQFF
TRBJ2-7 TRBV5-1 many TRBD1 TGCGCCAGCAGCACCGACAGGGCCGAGCAGTACTTC CASSTDRAEQYF
TRBJ1-2 TRBV29-1 once TRBD1 TGCAGCGTCACCCCGGGACAGGGCAACTATGGCTACACCTTC CSVTPGQGNYGYTF
TRBJ2-2 TRBV7-9 NA TRBD1 TGTGCCAGCAGCTTAGGCGTGTCAGGGGGCGCCGGCACCGGGGAGCTGTTTTTT CASSLGVSGGAGTGELFF
TRBJ2-7 TRBV27 few TRBD2 TGTGCCAGCAGCCTAACTAGCGGGATAACGTACGAGCAGTACTTC CASSLTSGITYEQYF
TRBJ1-1 TRBV7-9 NA TRBD1 TGTGCCTGCAGGGGGTCAAACACTGAAGCTTTCTTT CACRGSNTEAFF
TRBJ2-3 TRBV12-3/TRBV12-4 many TRBD1 TGTGCCAGCACAGATAATGACAGGGGGCTGGAAGATACGCAGTATTTT CASTDNDRGLEDTQYF
TRBJ2-1 TRBV20-1 few TRBD2 TGCAGTGCTAGATCCCTCGGGGGGGATGAGCAGTTCTTC CSARSLGGDEQFF
TRBJ1-4 TRBV2 NA NA TGTGCCAGCAGAAGGACGGTTGGGACGGAAAAACTGTTTTTT CASRRTVGTEKLFF